A single sample is the source of the 19 T cell receptor beta chains below, sequenced in a study of OX40 agonist ivuxolimab in advanced cancers. Some clones are missing from TCRdb's copy, which holds only in-frame ones; the method was immunoSEQ multiplex PCR. This sample has 50,000 to 60,000 clones, with approximately 86% found just once. This specimen was CD4+ or CD8+ T cells sorted from blood, taken in a trial of the OX40 agonist ivuxolimab. The receptors were gathered from an adult with an advanced solid tumor such as melanoma, head and neck, liver or kidney cancer.

V gene TRBV29-1 combines with J gene TRBJ2-1, with 10 bases matching TRBD2. This CDR3 contains 15 residues. With V trimmed by 4 bases and J by 6 bases, 9 bases remained unmatched. Germline V gives CDR1 SQVTM, CDR2 ANQGSEA. The CDR3 is CSVGRAGGPSNEQFF. CDR3 DNA: TGCAGCGTTGGTAGAGCGGGAGGGCCGAGCAATGAGCAGTTCTTC.

This clone was seen more than once but under ten times. The V and J genes are TRBV18 and TRBJ1-5, with D possibly being TRBD1 (5 bases). With 4 bases removed from V and 4 bases from J, the gap between germline ends came to 14 bases. CDR3 length equals 15 residues. Looked up from germline, CDR1 is KGHSH and CDR2 is LQKENI. The CDR3 here is CASSREGHSNQPQHF. The CDR3 DNA follows: TGTGCCAGCTCACGGGAAGGACACTCAAATCAGCCCCAGCATTTT.

The V and J genes are TRBV5-1 and TRBJ2-1; 7 nucleotides match TRBD1. CDR1 and CDR2 from the germline V gene are SGHRS and YFSETQ. V was pared by 4 bases and J by 0 bases, with 4 bases of the junction left unmatched. This CDR3 has 15 residues. The chain's CDR3 is CASSIGTVSYNEQFF. Here the CDR3 DNA reads TGCGCCAGCAGCATAGGGACAGTCTCCTACAATGAGCAGTTCTTC.

V gene TRBV4-1 combines with J gene TRBJ2-7; the D gene is possibly TRBD1 (6 bases). Germline CDR1 and CDR2: MGHRA and YSYEKL. Deletions cut 0 bases from V and 5 bases from J, with 20 bases between. The CDR3 totals 17 residues. The CDR3, as DNA: TGCGCCAGCAGCCAAGACCCCTCCGGGACAACTTACCACGAGCAGTACTTC. This codes for CASSQDPSGTTYHEQYF.

The rearrangement uses TRBV5-1 and TRBJ1-4; no firm D call. V lost 1 base to trimming and J lost 4 bases, with 8 bases between them. The CDR3 contains 14 residues. Germline CDR1 reads SGHRS; CDR2 reads YFSETQ. The CDR3 bases are TGCGCCAGCAGCTTGCGAACCGATAATGAAAAACTGTTTTTT. Translating gives CASSLRTDNEKLFF.

The chain carries TRBV7-6 and TRBJ2-1; either TRBD1 or TRBD2 may supply D (5 bases each). The V end was cut by 5 bases, the J end by 8 bases, with 19 bases between. The CDR3 consists of 15 residues. The germline V gene encodes CDR1 SGHVS and CDR2 FNYEAQ. The CDR3 is CASSKAPTRGDEQFF. CDR3 in DNA: TGTGCCAGCAGCAAAGCTCCGACCCGGGGCGATGAGCAGTTCTTC.

V usage is TRBV19 and J usage is TRBJ2-5, with no clear D. The CDR3 has 11 residues. V shed 3 bases and J shed 5 bases, with 4 bases lying between them. CDR1 and CDR2 from the germline V gene are LNHDA and SQIVND (reference sequence). In nucleotides, the CDR3 is TGTGCCAGTAGTATTAGGGAGACCCAGTACTTC. Translated: CASSIRETQYF.

The V gene is TRBV15, the J gene TRBJ2-4, with D perhaps TRBD2 (5 bases). Looked up from germline, CDR1 is LNHNV and CDR2 is YYDKDF (reference sequence). The V and J ends lost 9 bases and 3 bases respectively, with 12 bases between them. CDR3 length: 13 residues. The CDR3 DNA reads TGTGCCACTCTTGACTATAACAAAAACATTCAGTACTTC. Translated: CATLDYNKNIQYF. The whole variable domain, remainder taken from reference TRBV15 and TRBJ2-4, is DAMVIQNPRYQVTQFGKPVTLSCSQTLNHNVMYWYQQKSSQAPKLLFHYYDKDFNNEADTPDNFQSRRPNTSFCFLDIRSPGLGDTAMYLCATLDYNKNIQYFGAGTRLSVL.

This chain uses TRBV7-6 with TRBJ1-1; no firm D call. Germline V CDR1 and CDR2: SGHVS, FNYEAQ. The CDR3 is made up of 13 amino acids. Trimming pared 6 bases from V and 7 bases from J, leaving 15 bases between. CDR3 residues: CASRPTEADEAFF. For the CDR3, the DNA is TGTGCCAGCAGGCCTACCGAGGCCGATGAAGCTTTCTTT.

This clone is termed medium-sized. This chain connects TRBV19 to TRBJ2-3; 10 nucleotides line up with TRBD1. Trimming at V came to 5 bases and at J to 4 bases, leaving 3 bases not matched to a gene. The CDR3 loop spans 14 amino acids. Germline-derived CDR1 and CDR2 are LNHDA and SQIVND (reference sequence). The CDR3 DNA follows: TGTGCCAGTAGTGTCGGACAGGGGGCAGATACGCAGTATTTT. Translation gives CASSVGQGADTQYF.

This chain connects TRBV27 to TRBJ1-1, with 9 bases aligning to TRBD1. Germline V gives CDR1 MNHEY, CDR2 SMNVEV (reference sequence). The V and J ends lost 2 bases and 4 bases, in that order; junction bases with no gene match: 5. The CDR3 loop spans 15 amino acids. CDR3 amino acids: CASSLTGQGSTEAFF. DNA of the CDR3: TGTGCCAGCAGTTTAACCGGACAGGGGAGCACTGAAGCTTTCTTT.

V is TRBV7-9 and J is TRBJ2-2, with 9 bases identical to TRBD1. Germline trimming cut 0 bases from V and 4 bases from J; bases unmatched to any gene: 6. Germline V gives CDR1 SEHNR, CDR2 FQNEAQ (reference sequence). This CDR3 has 17 amino acids. The DNA of the CDR3 is TGTGCCAGCAGCTTAGCCCCGGGACAGGGTTCCACCGGGGAGCTGTTTTTT. Its translation: CASSLAPGQGSTGELFF.

A single count supports this clone. This chain connects TRBV5-1 to TRBJ2-1; D might be TRBD2 (6 bases). The V end was cut by 0 bases, the J end by 10 bases, with 11 bases between. Germline V lookup: CDR1 SGHRS, CDR2 YFSETQ. The CDR3 covers 13 residues. CDR3: CASSLELAREQFF. The CDR3 nucleotides are TGCGCCAGCAGCTTGGAACTAGCTAGGGAGCAGTTCTTC.

This clone was observed a handful of times. The CDR3 here is CSVQRGTGPSTMQYF. The CDR3 DNA reads as TGCAGCGTTCAGCGAGGAACAGGACCATCTACGATGCAGTACTTC. The rearrangement joins TRBV29-1 to TRBJ2-7; D perhaps matches TRBD1 (5 bases). Deletions cut 5 bases from V and 9 bases from J, with 26 bases between. CDR3 length equals 15 residues. Germline CDR1 and CDR2: SQVTM and ANQGSEA.

This chain links TRBV27 with TRBJ2-2; D is undetermined. Trimming pared 5 bases from V and 2 bases from J, leaving 18 bases between. The CDR3 consists of 17 residues. CDR1 is MNHEY and CDR2 is SMNVEV in the germline V gene (reference sequence). The CDR3 DNA reads TGTGCCAGCAGTCCCCGCGGCAGGAGAACCAACACCGGGGAGCTGTTTTTT. Amino acid sequence: CASSPRGRRTNTGELFF.

By proportion, this clone is medium-sized. J is TRBJ2-1 and V is TRBV6-4, with 9 bases lining up with TRBD2. CDR3 length: 15 residues. J was trimmed by 3 bases and V by 0 bases; bases with no gene match: 0. Germline CDR1 MRHNA, CDR2 SNTAGT. Here the CDR3 reads CASSDSSGSYNEQFF. Here the CDR3 DNA reads TGTGCCAGCAGTGACTCTAGCGGGAGCTACAATGAGCAGTTCTTC.

V usage is TRBV30 and J usage is TRBJ1-2, with D possibly TRBD1 on 5 matching bases. Germline assignment: CDR1 GTSNPN and CDR2 SVGIG (reference sequence). This CDR3 spans 12 amino acids. The ends were cut back, 3 bases at V and 3 bases at J, with 8 bases in the middle. CDR3 nucleotides: TGTGCCTGGAGCGAGACAGACTATGGCTACACCTTC. This encodes CAWSETDYGYTF.

The J gene is TRBJ2-3, the V gene TRBV5-6, with 11 bases fitting TRBD2. Germline CDR1 is SGHDT and CDR2 is YYEEEE. The V gene end was trimmed by 0 bases and the J gene end by 5 bases; junction bases not matched to a gene: 5. The CDR3 is 16 amino acids. CDR3 residues: CASSLVGSGRVDTQYF. The CDR3 nucleotides are TGTGCCAGCAGCTTGGTTGGTAGCGGGAGGGTAGATACGCAGTATTTT.

This clone was picked up one time. This chain links TRBV5-1 with TRBJ2-5; D might be TRBD1 or TRBD2, each matching 6 bases. The germline V and J ends were trimmed by 6 bases and 5 bases, with 20 bases remaining between them. Germline assignment: CDR1 SGHRS and CDR2 YFSETQ. The CDR3 has 15 amino acids. This chain's CDR3 is CASTEILGGLETQYF. CDR3 coding DNA: TGCGCCAGCACCGAAATTTTGGGGGGCTTGGAGACCCAGTACTTC.